A selection of T cell receptor beta chains follows, all from one sample in a study of human T cells and chemical hapten exposure. TCRdb called the RACE reads again in MiXCR, with one record for every CDR3 protein. The sample lists hundreds of thousands of distinct CDR3 sequences, about 6% seen once, with roughly 5.4% in the top ten. The specimen was whole blood, collected in connection with sensitization to the hapten diphenylcyclopropenone (DPC). The source is a woman under 30 with alopecia areata. Some clones in this sample may be carry-over from other donors' samples. CDR3s include the opening cysteine and the closing phenylalanine or tryptophan. A D gene is named only where the DNA matches it firmly. Clone size is given for some rows only: seen once, a few or many times, or a class if the clone is expanded.

CDR3nt: TGTGCCAGCAGTTACGGGCCAGCCTCTGGAAACACCATATATTTT; CDR3aa: CASSYGPASGNTIYF; abundance: few; d_gene: -; j_gene: TRBJ1-3; v_gene: TRBV6-2/TRBV6-3
CDR3nt: TGTGCCAGCAGCCGATCCAGTGAAAAACTGTTTTTT; CDR3aa: CASSRSSEKLFF; abundance: -; d_gene: -; j_gene: TRBJ1-4; v_gene: TRBV7-9
CDR3nt: TGTGCCAGTCGTACCCACAAAGATCAGCCCCAGCATTTT; CDR3aa: CASRTHKDQPQHF; abundance: -; d_gene: -; j_gene: TRBJ1-5; v_gene: TRBV6-1
CDR3nt: TGTGCCATCGGTTCCCCAGGATGGGAAGAGACCCAGTACTTC; CDR3aa: CAIGSPGWEETQYF; abundance: -; d_gene: -; j_gene: TRBJ2-5; v_gene: TRBV10-3
CDR3nt: TGTGCCAGCAGCCACGTAGCGGGGGGATTCTACGAGCAGTACTTC; CDR3aa: CASSHVAGGFYEQYF; abundance: few; d_gene: TRBD2; j_gene: TRBJ2-7; v_gene: TRBV4-2
CDR3nt: TGTGCCAGCAGCCTCCTGGGGTCTAGCGGGGCGGCAGATACGCAGTATTTT; CDR3aa: CASSLLGSSGAADTQYF; abundance: -; d_gene: TRBD2; j_gene: TRBJ2-3; v_gene: TRBV7-9
CDR3nt: TGTGCCACCGGGTCGGGGTCTGGAAACACCATATATTTT; CDR3aa: CATGSGSGNTIYF; abundance: few; d_gene: -; j_gene: TRBJ1-3; v_gene: TRBV7-9
CDR3nt: TGTGCCACCAGCAGAGATAATCAGCCCCAGCATTTT; CDR3aa: CATSRDNQPQHF; abundance: many; d_gene: -; j_gene: TRBJ1-5; v_gene: TRBV15
CDR3nt: TGTGCTAGTGGTTCGCAGATCGCCGAAAAACTGTTTTTT; CDR3aa: CASGSQIAEKLFF; abundance: many; d_gene: -; j_gene: TRBJ1-4; v_gene: TRBV12-5
CDR3nt: TGCAGCGTTGTTGGGGGGGTCAATGAGCAGTTCTTC; CDR3aa: CSVVGGVNEQFF; abundance: few; d_gene: TRBD2; j_gene: TRBJ2-1; v_gene: TRBV29-1
CDR3nt: TGTGCCAGCAGCCGACAGGGGCCAAACTATGGCTACACCTTC; CDR3aa: CASSRQGPNYGYTF; abundance: many; d_gene: TRBD1; j_gene: TRBJ1-2; v_gene: TRBV3-1
CDR3nt: TGTGCCAGCGACCGGGGAGGCGGGACTGAAGCTTTCTTT; CDR3aa: CASDRGGGTEAFF; abundance: many; d_gene: -; j_gene: TRBJ1-1; v_gene: TRBV6-5
CDR3nt: TGTGCCAGCAGGCCGGACAGTGCCCTTAGCAATCAGCCCCAGCATTTT; CDR3aa: CASRPDSALSNQPQHF; abundance: many; d_gene: -; j_gene: TRBJ1-5; v_gene: TRBV6-6
CDR3nt: TGCAGCGTAGACAGGGGGGCGTCCTACAATGAGCAGTTCTTC; CDR3aa: CSVDRGASYNEQFF; abundance: many; d_gene: TRBD1; j_gene: TRBJ2-1; v_gene: TRBV29-1
CDR3nt: TGTGCCAGCAGTCTAGCCCGGACAGGGGGCACTGAAGCTTTCTTT; CDR3aa: CASSLARTGGTEAFF; abundance: many; d_gene: TRBD1; j_gene: TRBJ1-1; v_gene: TRBV28
CDR3nt: TGCGCCAGCAGCTTAGGGACAGCCTCCCGGGAAGCTTTCTTT; CDR3aa: CASSLGTASREAFF; abundance: many; d_gene: TRBD1; j_gene: TRBJ1-1; v_gene: TRBV5-1
CDR3nt: TGTGCCAGCACCACACGGGGGCTCACAGATACGCAGTATTTT; CDR3aa: CASTTRGLTDTQYF; abundance: few; d_gene: -; j_gene: TRBJ2-3; v_gene: TRBV11-2
CDR3nt: TGTGCCAGCAGCAGTGGCGAGGGGGTTAACACTGAAGCTTTCTTT; CDR3aa: CASSSGEGVNTEAFF; abundance: -; d_gene: -; j_gene: TRBJ1-1; v_gene: TRBV6-2/TRBV6-3
CDR3nt: TGTGCCAGCAGCCAAGATTTCTCTGGAAACACCATATATTTT; CDR3aa: CASSQDFSGNTIYF; abundance: few; d_gene: -; j_gene: TRBJ1-3; v_gene: TRBV3-1
CDR3nt: TGCGCCAGCAGTCCGGGGGAGACCTACGAGCAGTACTTC; CDR3aa: CASSPGETYEQYF; abundance: -; d_gene: -; j_gene: TRBJ2-7; v_gene: TRBV5-1
CDR3nt: TGCAGTGCCCCAGGACAGTTCAGCACAGATACGCAGTATTTT; CDR3aa: CSAPGQFSTDTQYF; abundance: many; d_gene: -; j_gene: TRBJ2-3; v_gene: TRBV20-1
CDR3nt: TGTGCCAGCAGTTTCGGCACATCGAACACTGAAGCTTTCTTT; CDR3aa: CASSFGTSNTEAFF; abundance: -; d_gene: -; j_gene: TRBJ1-1; v_gene: TRBV12-3/TRBV12-4
CDR3nt: TGTGCCAGCAGTGGGGACAGGGGGCTCTCCGAGCAGTACTTC; CDR3aa: CASSGDRGLSEQYF; abundance: -; d_gene: TRBD1; j_gene: TRBJ2-7; v_gene: TRBV7-2
CDR3nt: TGTGCCAGCAGCTTAGGAGTGGGGGCCGTCACGCAGTATTTT; CDR3aa: CASSLGVGAVTQYF; abundance: -; d_gene: -; j_gene: TRBJ2-3; v_gene: TRBV7-2
CDR3nt: TGCAGTGCTAGTTATAACAGGGATACTGTGGCTGGAAACACCATATATTTT; CDR3aa: CSASYNRDTVAGNTIYF; abundance: many; d_gene: -; j_gene: TRBJ1-3; v_gene: TRBV20-1
CDR3nt: TGTGCCAGCAGTGACTCCGGGACAGGGGAGGGTCAGCCCCAGCATTTT; CDR3aa: CASSDSGTGEGQPQHF; abundance: many; d_gene: TRBD1; j_gene: TRBJ1-5; v_gene: TRBV25-1
CDR3nt: TGTGCCAGCAGTCCCCTAGGACAGGGTCCCTATGGCTACACCTTC; CDR3aa: CASSPLGQGPYGYTF; abundance: many; d_gene: TRBD1; j_gene: TRBJ1-2; v_gene: TRBV27
CDR3nt: TGTGCCAGCAGCCTGGGACAGGGAAGGTCACCCCTCCACTTT; CDR3aa: CASSLGQGRSPLHF; abundance: many; d_gene: TRBD1; j_gene: TRBJ1-6; v_gene: TRBV5-6
CDR3nt: TGTGCCATCAGACCGGGACAACAGAACACTGAAGCTTTCTTT; CDR3aa: CAIRPGQQNTEAFF; abundance: many; d_gene: -; j_gene: TRBJ1-1; v_gene: TRBV25-1
CDR3nt: TGTGCCAGCAGCCTGACAGATAGGGAAAAACTGTTTTTT; CDR3aa: CASSLTDREKLFF; abundance: many; d_gene: -; j_gene: TRBJ1-4; v_gene: TRBV3-1
CDR3nt: TGTGCCAGCAGGGAGGGGAACACTGAAGCTTTCTTT; CDR3aa: CASREGNTEAFF; abundance: many; d_gene: -; j_gene: TRBJ1-1; v_gene: TRBV2
CDR3nt: TGTGCCAGCGTGGCACAGGGGGTAAACACTGAAGCTTTCTTT; CDR3aa: CASVAQGVNTEAFF; abundance: many; d_gene: TRBD1; j_gene: TRBJ1-1; v_gene: TRBV6-1
CDR3nt: TGTGCCAGCAGTGAACTCAGGGGACGCAATCAGCCCCAGCATTTT; CDR3aa: CASSELRGRNQPQHF; abundance: few; d_gene: -; j_gene: TRBJ1-5; v_gene: TRBV6-1
CDR3nt: TGTGCCAGCAGCTTAGACAGGGGGCGTAGCGGTGGCCGCTCTGGGGCCAACGTCCTGACTTTC; CDR3aa: CASSLDRGRSGGRSGANVLTF; abundance: few; d_gene: TRBD1; j_gene: TRBJ2-6; v_gene: TRBV12-3/TRBV12-4
CDR3nt: TGTGCCAGCCGGGGCAGGACGAACACTGAAGCTTTCTTT; CDR3aa: CASRGRTNTEAFF; abundance: few; d_gene: -; j_gene: TRBJ1-1; v_gene: TRBV28
CDR3nt: TGTGCCGCCAAGGATCGGGACATGGAGTTCTTC; CDR3aa: CAAKDRDMEFF; abundance: -; d_gene: -; j_gene: TRBJ2-1; v_gene: TRBV10-3
CDR3nt: TGTGCCAGCAGCTTAGAGCGGGGGCCTTCCCAAGAGACCCAGTACTTC; CDR3aa: CASSLERGPSQETQYF; abundance: -; d_gene: TRBD2; j_gene: TRBJ2-5; v_gene: TRBV7-2
CDR3nt: TGTGCCAGCAGCCTAACGGGACAGCGCACAGATACGCAGTATTTT; CDR3aa: CASSLTGQRTDTQYF; abundance: few; d_gene: TRBD1; j_gene: TRBJ2-3; v_gene: TRBV7-2
CDR3nt: TGTGCCAGCAGTCAGTTCACAGATACGCAGTATTTT; CDR3aa: CASSQFTDTQYF; abundance: many; d_gene: -; j_gene: TRBJ2-3; v_gene: TRBV3-1
CDR3nt: TGTGCCAGCAGTTACGGCAGGGGGCAGGATCAGCCCCAGCATTTT; CDR3aa: CASSYGRGQDQPQHF; abundance: few; d_gene: TRBD1; j_gene: TRBJ1-5; v_gene: TRBV6-5
CDR3nt: TGTGCCAGTAGTCGCCGGACAGGGTGGGATAGCAATCAGCCCCAGCATTTT; CDR3aa: CASSRRTGWDSNQPQHF; abundance: many; d_gene: TRBD1; j_gene: TRBJ1-5; v_gene: TRBV19
CDR3nt: TGCGCCAGCAGCGCGCTACCGGACAGAACCTACGAGCAGTACTTC; CDR3aa: CASSALPDRTYEQYF; abundance: few; d_gene: -; j_gene: TRBJ2-7; v_gene: TRBV5-1
CDR3nt: TGCGCCAGCAGCTTGGACCGAGTATCGGGAGATGAAGCTTTCTTT; CDR3aa: CASSLDRVSGDEAFF; abundance: few; d_gene: -; j_gene: TRBJ1-1; v_gene: TRBV5-1
CDR3nt: TGTGCCAGCAGCCAAGATAGGGGGGACAGGTCCGCCGGGGAGCTGTTTTTT; CDR3aa: CASSQDRGDRSAGELFF; abundance: -; d_gene: TRBD1; j_gene: TRBJ2-2; v_gene: TRBV3-1